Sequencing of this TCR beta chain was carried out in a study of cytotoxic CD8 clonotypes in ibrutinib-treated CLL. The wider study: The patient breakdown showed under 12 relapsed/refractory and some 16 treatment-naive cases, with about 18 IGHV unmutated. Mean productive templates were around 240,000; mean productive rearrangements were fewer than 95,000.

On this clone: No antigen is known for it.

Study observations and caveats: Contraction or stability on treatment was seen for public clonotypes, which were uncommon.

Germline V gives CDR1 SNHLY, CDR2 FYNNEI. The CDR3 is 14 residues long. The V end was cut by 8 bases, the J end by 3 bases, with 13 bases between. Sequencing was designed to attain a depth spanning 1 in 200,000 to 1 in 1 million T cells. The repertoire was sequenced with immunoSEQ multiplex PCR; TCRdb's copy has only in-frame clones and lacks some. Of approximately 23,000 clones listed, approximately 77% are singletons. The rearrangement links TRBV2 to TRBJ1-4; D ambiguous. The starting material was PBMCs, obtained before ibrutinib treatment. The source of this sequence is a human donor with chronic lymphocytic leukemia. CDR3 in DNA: TGTGCCAGCGCCCGGTATGGCCCTAATGAAAAACTGTTTTTT. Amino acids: CASARYGPNEKLFF.